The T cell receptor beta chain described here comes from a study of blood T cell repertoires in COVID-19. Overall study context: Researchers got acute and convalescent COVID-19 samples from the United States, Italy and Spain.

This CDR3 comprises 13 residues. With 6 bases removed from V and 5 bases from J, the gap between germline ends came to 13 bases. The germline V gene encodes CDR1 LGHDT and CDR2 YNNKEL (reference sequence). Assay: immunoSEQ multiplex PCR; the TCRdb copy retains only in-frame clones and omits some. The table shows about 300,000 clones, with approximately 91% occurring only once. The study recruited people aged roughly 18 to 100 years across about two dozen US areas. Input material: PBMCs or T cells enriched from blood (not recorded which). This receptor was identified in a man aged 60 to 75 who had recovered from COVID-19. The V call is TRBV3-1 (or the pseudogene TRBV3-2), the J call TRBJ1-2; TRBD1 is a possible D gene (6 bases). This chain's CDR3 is CASSRTAGYGYTF. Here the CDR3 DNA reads TGTGCCAGCAGTCGGACAGCGGGGTATGGCTACACCTTC.